Below, 25 T cell receptor beta chains from the same sample are listed, as sequenced in a study of a mutant IDH1 vaccine in newly diagnosed glioma. Only in-frame clones appear in the TCRdb table, and some are missing; sequencing was by immunoSEQ multiplex PCR. The table has about 69,000 clones, around 86% seen once. For these receptors, no antigen is known. This sample's time point: week 35, safety follow-up. Every vaccine dose comprised 300 ug of mutant IDH1 20-mer peptide plus topical imiquimod. Sequenced material: PBMCs, taken from a glioma patient whose treatment included an IDH1 peptide vaccine. These receptor sequences come from a man between 25 and 39 years old with glioma.

The rearrangement joins TRBV7-2 to TRBJ1-6, with TRBD1 matching over 8 bases. This CDR3 spans 14 amino acids. The ends lost 3 bases at V and 9 bases at J; junction bases unmatched: 4. Germline CDR1 and CDR2: SGHTA and FQGNSA. The CDR3: CASSFLQGASPLHF. CDR3 in DNA: TGTGCCAGCAGCTTTCTCCAGGGGGCTTCACCCCTCCACTTT.

The chain links TRBV9 to TRBJ2-6; 7 positions agree with TRBD1. The CDR3 is 17 amino acids. V gave up 1 base and J gave up 4 bases; unmatched junction bases: 8. Germline V gene sequence: CDR1 SGDLS, CDR2 YYNGEE. As DNA, the CDR3 is TGTGCCAGCAGCGTATGGGACAGCTCGTCGGGGGCCAACGTCCTGACTTTC. It encodes CASSVWDSSSGANVLTF.

The V and J genes are TRBV10-3 and TRBJ2-5, with a weak D call TRBD2 (6 bases). CDR3 length: 16 residues. V lost 4 bases, J lost 2 bases, and 17 bases lay in between. Germline V gene data show CDR1 as ENHRY and CDR2 as SYGVKD. Written as DNA, the CDR3 is TGTGCCATCAGTGCGCTCTTCGGGAGTTCTCAAGAGACCCAGTACTTC. As protein: CAISALFGSSQETQYF.

This chain links TRBV10-3 with TRBJ1-3; 7 bases match TRBD1. V was pared by 7 bases and J by 7 bases, with 16 bases of the junction left unmatched. Per the germline V gene, CDR1 is ENHRY and CDR2 is SYGVKD. The CDR3 runs 16 residues. The CDR3 loop reads CAITDGRQGRGNTIYF. DNA of the CDR3: TGTGCCATCACCGATGGGAGACAGGGAAGGGGTAACACCATATATTTT.

The chain employs TRBV5-4 and TRBJ2-1; 11 bases match TRBD2. The germline V gene has CDR1 SGHNT and CDR2 YYREEE (reference sequence). The CDR3 covers 15 residues. V lost 5 bases and J lost 11; bases outside the gene matches: 12. The CDR3 sequence: CASRLTSGGAAKQFF. The DNA for the CDR3 is TGTGCCAGCAGACTAACTAGCGGGGGAGCCGCTAAGCAGTTCTTC.

This sequence joins TRBV7-8 and TRBJ2-3; TRBD2 might be the D (5 bases). The germline CDR1 and CDR2 sequences are SGHVS and FQNEAQ. This CDR3 is 17 amino acids long. The germline V and J ends were trimmed by 4 bases and 0 bases, with 17 bases remaining between them. The CDR3 region has the DNA TGTGCCAGCAGCTCCCGATTGTCGAGCGGCAGCACAGATACGCAGTATTTT. Translated: CASSSRLSSGSTDTQYF.

This clone was seen more than once but under ten times. This chain joins TRBV5-4 and TRBJ1-1; 7 bases are a match to TRBD1. This CDR3 has 15 amino acids. Trimming at V came to 4 bases and at J to 3 bases, leaving 9 bases not matched to a gene. Germline V CDR1 and CDR2: SGHNT, YYREEE (reference sequence). The CDR3, as DNA: TGTGCCAGCAGCCGGAAGGTGCAGGGGGACACTGAAGCTTTCTTT. Protein: CASSRKVQGDTEAFF.

The chain is built from TRBV4-3 and TRBJ2-1; D might be TRBD2 (6 bases). The CDR3 totals 16 residues. With 0 bases removed from V and 1 base from J, the gap between germline ends came to 10 bases. Germline V gene lookup returns CDR1 LGHNA and CDR2 YSLEER. For the CDR3, the DNA is TGCGCCAGCAGCCAAGAAACTAGCCTTTCCTACAATGAGCAGTTCTTC. It is translated as CASSQETSLSYNEQFF.

This rearrangement joins TRBV2 to TRBJ2-5; D gene ambiguous. Germline CDR1 SNHLY, CDR2 FYNNEI. This CDR3 has 11 amino acids. V was clipped by 11 bases and J by 2 bases, with 9 bases between them. The CDR3 nucleotides read TGTGCCGGAAGGATTCAAGAGACCCAGTACTTC. This encodes CAGRIQETQYF.

This clone was seen only a few times. The chain combines TRBV10-3 with TRBJ1-2; D is undetermined. The CDR3 sequence is 14 residues long. The germline CDR1 and CDR2 sequences are ENHRY and SYGVKD. Trimming left V 3 bases short and J 1 base short, with 9 bases between. The CDR3 DNA reads TGTGCCATCAGTGAAGACCTCCTTAACTATGGCTACACCTTC. Amino acid sequence: CAISEDLLNYGYTF.

The chain joins TRBV5-1 to TRBJ1-3, with a tentative D call TRBD1 (5 bases). This CDR3 is 12 amino acids long. The germline gives CDR1 SGHRS, CDR2 YFSETQ. V shed 4 bases and J shed 11 bases, with 13 bases lying between them. The CDR3 DNA follows: TGCGCCAGCAGCCCGTACATGGGGGCCATATATTTT. It translates to CASSPYMGAIYF.

This clone has only one observation. The V gene is TRBV7-9, the J gene TRBJ2-7; the match to TRBD2 covers 7 bases. Germline lookup yields CDR1 SEHNR and CDR2 FQNEAQ (reference sequence). This CDR3 has 13 residues. Unmatched junction bases numbered 3, after V lost 4 bases and J lost 3 bases. Written as DNA, the CDR3 is TGTGCCAGCAGCTCGGGGGGTAGCTACGAGCAGTACTTC. Translating gives CASSSGGSYEQYF.

The rearrangement joins TRBV28 to TRBJ2-5, with 8 bases aligning to TRBD1. Trimming cost V 5 bases and J 5 bases; bases outside gene matches: 4. The germline gives CDR1 MDHEN, CDR2 SYDVKM. The CDR3 runs to 13 residues. In DNA form, the CDR3 reads TGTGCCAGCAGTCCCGACAGGGGTGAGACCCAGTACTTC. Translation: CASSPDRGETQYF.

This clone occurred a few times. The chain joins TRBV5-1 to TRBJ2-4; 9 nucleotides align to TRBD1. The V segment lost 1 base and the J segment 2 bases; nucleotides outside the gene matches: 7. The CDR3 sequence is 17 residues long. The V gene's germline CDR1 is SGHRS and CDR2 YFSETQ. The CDR3: CASSLFLGQGTKNIQYF. The CDR3 region has the DNA TGCGCCAGCAGCTTGTTTTTGGGACAGGGTACCAAAAACATTCAGTACTTC.

The chain's CDR3 is CASSPTRASGYTF. DNA of the CDR3: TGTGCCAGCAGCCCAACGAGGGCCAGTGGCTACACCTTC. The chain combines TRBV4-2 with TRBJ1-2; no clear D gene. Germline V lookup: CDR1 LGHNA, CDR2 YNFKEQ. The ends were cut back, 4 bases at V and 7 bases at J, with 13 bases in the middle. This CDR3 is 13 amino acids long.

V and J are TRBV5-1 and TRBJ2-3, with 7 bases fitting TRBD2. Germline V gene sequence: CDR1 SGHRS, CDR2 YFSETQ. Trimming took 1 base from V and 2 from J; bases not matched to a gene: 4. The CDR3 spans 15 residues. The chain's CDR3 is CASSLSRGDTDTQYF. As DNA, the CDR3 is TGCGCCAGCAGCTTGAGTCGGGGGGACACAGATACGCAGTATTTT.

J is TRBJ1-2 and V is TRBV27, with TRBD1 matching 7 bases. CDR1 MNHEY and CDR2 SMNVEV come from the germline V gene (reference sequence). The junction had 9 bases not matched to a gene; V was cut back by 7 bases and J by 4 bases. The CDR3 totals 14 residues. As DNA, the CDR3 is TGTGCCAGCAAATCAACAGGGGCTCTCTATGGCTACACCTTC. As protein: CASKSTGALYGYTF.

The chain joins TRBV4-1 to TRBJ2-5; the D gene could be TRBD1 or TRBD2 (6 bases each). The V end was cut by 4 bases, the J end by 3 bases, with 18 bases between. Germline assignment: CDR1 MGHRA and CDR2 YSYEKL. This CDR3 has 16 amino acids. CDR3 coding DNA: TGCGCCAGCAGCCCTGCACGCTGGGGGGCGGAAGAGACCCAGTACTTC. Translation: CASSPARWGAEETQYF.

The V call is TRBV7-9, the J call TRBJ1-3; the match to TRBD1 covers 8 bases. Germline-derived CDR1 and CDR2 are SEHNR and FQNEAQ (reference sequence). This CDR3 is 14 amino acids long. V was clipped by 4 bases and J by 2 bases; unmatched bases: 1. The CDR3 sequence is CASSSTGAGNTIYF. The CDR3, as DNA: TGTGCCAGCAGCTCGACAGGGGCTGGAAACACCATATATTTT.

The V and J genes are TRBV30 and TRBJ1-1, with a possible D match to TRBD1 (6 bases). The CDR3 length is 13 residues. CDR1 GTSNPN and CDR2 SVGIG come from the germline V gene (reference sequence). V was shortened by 3 bases and J by 2 bases, with 10 bases between the two germline ends. The CDR3 sequence: CAWRVDRNTEAFF. As DNA, the CDR3 is TGTGCCTGGAGAGTGGACAGAAACACTGAAGCTTTCTTT.

This rearrangement joins TRBV30 to TRBJ2-2, with TRBD1 as a possible D gene (6 bases). The length of the CDR3 is 13 residues. CDR1 is GTSNPN and CDR2 is SVGIG in the germline V gene (reference sequence). Trimming removed 5 bases from V and 1 base from J, with 8 bases in between. This CDR3 is CAWATGNTGELFF. The CDR3, as DNA: TGTGCCTGGGCGACAGGGAACACCGGGGAGCTGTTTTTT.

This clone was picked up one time. The chain couples TRBV27 to TRBJ1-2, with TRBD1 matching 8 bases. V was clipped by 6 bases and J by 2 bases; unmatched bases: 2. The germline V gene has CDR1 MNHEY and CDR2 SMNVEV (reference sequence). The CDR3 extends over 13 amino acids. CDR3 coding DNA: TGTGCCAGCAGGGACAGGGAGAACTATGGCTACACCTTC. Amino acid sequence: CASRDRENYGYTF.

This rearrangement joins TRBV2 to TRBJ1-1; 8 positions agree with TRBD1. With V trimmed by 6 bases and J by 6 bases, 6 bases remained unmatched. Germline CDR1 is SNHLY and CDR2 is FYNNEI. This CDR3 is built from 13 residues. As DNA, the CDR3 is TGTGCCAGCAGCCCCCAGGACAGGGCTGAAGCTTTCTTT. Translation: CASSPQDRAEAFF.

V and J are TRBV4-1 and TRBJ2-5, with 10 positions matching TRBD2. The CDR3 loop spans 16 amino acids. Germline lookup yields CDR1 MGHRA and CDR2 YSYEKL. V lost 4 bases to trimming and J lost 1 base; unmatched junction nucleotides: 6. CDR3 sequence: CASSPIGTSAQETQYF. The CDR3 DNA reads TGCGCCAGCAGCCCGATCGGGACTAGCGCCCAAGAGACCCAGTACTTC.

The CDR3 spells CASSLGDQNTGELFF. DNA for the CDR3: TGCGCCAGCAGCTTGGGAGACCAAAACACCGGGGAGCTGTTTTTT. The chain employs TRBV5-1 and TRBJ2-2; D is uncertain. V was cut by 0 bases and J by 2 bases, with 8 bases left in between. Germline CDR1 SGHRS, CDR2 YFSETQ. This CDR3 comprises 15 residues.